This T cell receptor beta chain was found in a study of blood T cell repertoires in COVID-19. The data were produced by immunoSEQ multiplex PCR, yet TCRdb's version contains in-frame clones alone and is incomplete. The sample consists of under 150,000 clones, about 79% of them appearing once. There are 15 residues in the CDR3. The germline gives CDR1 MNHEY, CDR2 SVGAGI. V was shortened by 3 bases and J by 3 bases, with 11 bases between the two germline ends. Participants spanned ages about 18 to 90 years and resided in 20 to 30 US areas. Specimen: PBMCs or T cells enriched from blood (not recorded which). The chain joins TRBV6-5 to TRBJ1-4; D gene unclear. This clonotype originated in a woman in her 50s who had recovered from COVID-19. The CDR3 sequence is CASSYVGRSNEKLFF. CDR3 DNA sequence: TGTGCCAGCAGTTATGTGGGCAGGTCTAATGAAAAACTGTTTTTT.